A selection of T cell receptor beta chains follows, all from one sample in a study of cytomegalovirus exposure and HLA in healthy donors. The protocol was immunoSEQ multiplex PCR, while the TCRdb copy is restricted to in-frame clones and leaves out a portion. This sample has about 220,000 clones, with 76% found just once. Sequenced material: PBMCs. The origin of the receptors is a young man in good health and CMV-seronegative. CDR3s include the opening cysteine and the closing phenylalanine or tryptophan. The order of the fields is clone size, J gene, V gene, D gene, CDR3 DNA, CDR3 protein. The D gene is left open where the match is weak. A row's size may be missing; if present it is once, few, many or a size class.

>-|TRBJ2-2|TRBV5-4|-
TGTGCCAGCAGCTTTTCGGGAGCGGCCGGGGAGCTGTTTTTT
CASSFSGAAGELFF
>-|TRBJ1-4|TRBV6-6|-
TGTGCCAGCAGCCTGGACAGCCGTAATGAAAAACTGTTTTTT
CASSLDSRNEKLFF
>-|TRBJ2-3|TRBV7-9|-
TGTGCCAGCAGCACGGGGCGGGAATTCACAGATACGCAGTATTTT
CASSTGREFTDTQYF
>-|TRBJ2-7|TRBV5-6|-
TGTGCCAGCAGCCAACTACGTGTCGAGCAGTACTTC
CASSQLRVEQYF
>few|TRBJ1-2|TRBV6-5|-
TGTGCCAGCAGGTGGGGGGGAAGTGGCTACACCTTC
CASRWGGSGYTF
>-|TRBJ2-3|TRBV7-2|-
TGTGCCAGCAGCCCGTCATATACAGAGACAGATACGCAGTATTTT
CASSPSYTETDTQYF
>-|TRBJ1-1|TRBV27|TRBD1
TGTGCCAGCAGTTCGCATAAGAAGAACGCCGGGACAGCGGGTTACACTGAAGCTTTCTTT
CASSSHKKNAGTAGYTEAFF
>-|TRBJ1-5|TRBV6-5|-
TGTGCCAGCAGTTTAACAGATACCAATCAGCCCCAGCATTTT
CASSLTDTNQPQHF
>-|TRBJ2-7|TRBV5-1|-
TGCGCCAGCAGCTTGGGTTACGGGAATCTCTACGAGCAGTACTTC
CASSLGYGNLYEQYF
>-|TRBJ1-5|TRBV30|TRBD1
TGTGCCTGGAGTGTAGGGGGCGCAGGTCAGCCCCAGCATTTT
CAWSVGGAGQPQHF
>-|TRBJ1-5|TRBV10-2|TRBD1
TGCGCCAGCAGTGAGTCGGGGACAGGGGGAGGGCAGCCCCAGCATTTT
CASSESGTGGGQPQHF
>-|TRBJ2-3|TRBV7-3|-
TGTGCCAGCAGCTCCGACCAAGCGGGTACGCAGTATTTT
CASSSDQAGTQYF
>few|TRBJ1-2|TRBV7-9|-
TGTGCCAGCAGCCAAATAAACAGGGACGACTATGGCTACACCTTC
CASSQINRDDYGYTF
>-|TRBJ1-5|TRBV19|-
TGTGCCAGTAGTATACAGGTTTATAGCAATCAGCCCCAGCATTTT
CASSIQVYSNQPQHF
>-|TRBJ2-1|TRBV10-1|TRBD2
TGCGCCAGCAGTAAGCTAGCGGGGGTGAATGAGCAGTTCTTC
CASSKLAGVNEQFF
>-|TRBJ1-2|TRBV7-2|TRBD1
TGTGCCAGCAGTCAACAGGGGTTTGGAGGCTACACCTTC
CASSQQGFGGYTF
>few|TRBJ2-5|TRBV30|-
TGTGCCTGGAGTGACCGACCAGAGGGTGGGACCCAGTACTTC
CAWSDRPEGGTQYF
>-|TRBJ2-3|TRBV4-1|-
TGCGCCAGCAGCCAAACATCATCTGCCGATACGCAGTATTTT
CASSQTSSADTQYF
>few|TRBJ2-7|TRBV6-5|TRBD1
TGTGCCAGCAGTTACGACAGGGGAGGACACGAGCAGTACTTC
CASSYDRGGHEQYF
>-|TRBJ2-2|TRBV5-5|TRBD1
TGTGCCAGCAGCTTGACAGGGGGCTACACCGGGGAGCTGTTTTTT
CASSLTGGYTGELFF
>few|TRBJ2-7|TRBV30|-
TGTGCCTGGAGTTATTTGCAGGGGAACTACGAGCAGTATTTC
CAWSYLQGNYEQYF
>-|TRBJ1-2|TRBV6-1|-
TGTGCCAGCTGGGAAAGGGGCGGCGACACCTTC
CASWERGGDTF
>-|TRBJ2-1|TRBV29-1|-
TGCAGCGCAATAGGCGGGGATTACAATGAGCAGTTCTTC
CSAIGGDYNEQFF
>-|TRBJ2-5|TRBV12-5|TRBD2
TGTGCTAGTGGTCTGGGACTAGCGGGTGGCGAGACCCAGTACTTC
CASGLGLAGGETQYF
>-|TRBJ2-7|TRBV9|-
TGTGCCAGCAGCGTAGGGGGACTTATGGCCTCCGAGCAGTACTTC
CASSVGGLMASEQYF
>-|TRBJ2-1|TRBV6-5|-
TGTGCCAGCAGCATAGGACAGAGCTCCTACAATGAGCAGTTCTTC
CASSIGQSSYNEQFF
>-|TRBJ2-1|TRBV7-6|-
TGTGCCAGCAGCTTAGGTCCAGGGGCCGGGAATGAGCAGTTCTTC
CASSLGPGAGNEQFF
>few|TRBJ2-7|TRBV2|TRBD2
TGTGCCAGCAGTGAGCCGGGACTAGACTACGAGCAGTACTTC
CASSEPGLDYEQYF
>-|TRBJ2-7|TRBV5-1|-
TGCGCCAGCAGGGGCGGGGACAGCCCCTACGAGCAGTACTTC
CASRGGDSPYEQYF
>-|TRBJ1-2|TRBV29-1|-
TGCAGCGTTGAACTCGGTCCGGGAGGCTACACCTTC
CSVELGPGGYTF
>-|TRBJ2-3|TRBV2|-
TGTGCCAGCAAGAGTAGCGTTCTTAGCACAGATACGCAGTATTTT
CASKSSVLSTDTQYF
>-|TRBJ1-2|TRBV28|-
TGTGCCAGCAGGACCCAAAGAGGGCGGGGAGAGGGGTACTATGGCTACACCTTC
CASRTQRGRGEGYYGYTF
>-|TRBJ2-2|TRBV11-1|TRBD2
TGTGCCAGCAGTTATACCGGGACTAGCGTCGGGGAGCTGTTTTTT
CASSYTGTSVGELFF
>-|TRBJ2-7|TRBV29-1|TRBD1
TGCAGCGTTGAAGGGACAGGGGGGTACGAGCAGTACTTC
CSVEGTGGYEQYF
>once|TRBJ2-5|TRBV5-5|-
TGTGCCAGCAGCTTTTTAGGGGGTAGGGAGACCCAGTACTTC
CASSFLGGRETQYF
>-|TRBJ2-7|TRBV5-1|TRBD1
TGCGCCAGCAGCCACGGGACAGTCGGCACCTACGAGCAGTACTTC
CASSHGTVGTYEQYF
>-|TRBJ2-2|TRBV27|TRBD1
TGTGCCAGCAGTTTATCGGTCGGGACAGGGAATACCGGGGAGCTGTTTTTT
CASSLSVGTGNTGELFF
>once|TRBJ2-7|TRBV5-1|-
TGCGCCAGCAGCTTGGGGGCAGCTACCTACGAGCAGTACTTC
CASSLGAATYEQYF
>-|TRBJ2-1|TRBV5-5|-
TGTGCCAGCAGCTTGGCTATTACAGGGTATGAGCAGTTCTTC
CASSLAITGYEQFF
>few|TRBJ2-7|TRBV14|TRBD2
TGTGCCAGCAGCCAAGACCTAAACACCCGCGGGAGGGCCTCCGAGCAGTACTTC
CASSQDLNTRGRASEQYF
>-|TRBJ2-1|TRBV19|TRBD2
TGTGCCAGTAGACCGACTAGCGGGAGTAAATCCTACAATGAGCAGTTCTTC
CASRPTSGSKSYNEQFF